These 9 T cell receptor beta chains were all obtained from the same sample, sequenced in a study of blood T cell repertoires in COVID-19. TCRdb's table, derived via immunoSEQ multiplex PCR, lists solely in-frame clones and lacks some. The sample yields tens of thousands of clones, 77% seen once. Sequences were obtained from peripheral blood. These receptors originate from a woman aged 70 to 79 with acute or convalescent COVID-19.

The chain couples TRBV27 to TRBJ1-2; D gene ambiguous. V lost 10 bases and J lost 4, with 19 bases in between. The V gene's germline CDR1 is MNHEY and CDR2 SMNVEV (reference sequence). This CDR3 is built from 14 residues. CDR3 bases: TGTGCCACCAAGTCGCTTGGGAGGTTCTATGGCTACACCTTC. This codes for CATKSLGRFYGYTF.

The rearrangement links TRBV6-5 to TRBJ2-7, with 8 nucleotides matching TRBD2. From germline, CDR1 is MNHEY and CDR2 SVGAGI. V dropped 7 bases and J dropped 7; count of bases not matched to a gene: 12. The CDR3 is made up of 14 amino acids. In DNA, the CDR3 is TGTGCCAGCACCTCAGCGGGAGCGGCTAAAGAGCAGTACTTC. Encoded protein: CASTSAGAAKEQYF.

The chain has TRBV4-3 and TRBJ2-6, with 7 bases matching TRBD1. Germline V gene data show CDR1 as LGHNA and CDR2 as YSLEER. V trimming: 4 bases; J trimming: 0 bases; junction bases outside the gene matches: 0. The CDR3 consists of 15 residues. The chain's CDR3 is CASSRDSSGANVLTF. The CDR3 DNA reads TGCGCCAGCAGCCGGGACAGCTCTGGGGCCAACGTCCTGACTTTC.

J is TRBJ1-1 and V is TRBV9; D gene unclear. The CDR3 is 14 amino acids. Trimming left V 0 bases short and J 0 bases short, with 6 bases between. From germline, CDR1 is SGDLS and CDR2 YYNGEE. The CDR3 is CASSVGQMNTEAFF. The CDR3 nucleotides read TGTGCCAGCAGCGTAGGGCAAATGAACACTGAAGCTTTCTTT. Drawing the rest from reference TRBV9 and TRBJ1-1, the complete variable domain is DSGVTQTPKHLITATGQRVTLRCSPRSGDLSVYWYQQSLDQGLQFLIQYYNGEERAKGNILERFSAQQFPDLHSELNLSSLELGDSALYFCASSVGQMNTEAFFGQGTRLTVV.

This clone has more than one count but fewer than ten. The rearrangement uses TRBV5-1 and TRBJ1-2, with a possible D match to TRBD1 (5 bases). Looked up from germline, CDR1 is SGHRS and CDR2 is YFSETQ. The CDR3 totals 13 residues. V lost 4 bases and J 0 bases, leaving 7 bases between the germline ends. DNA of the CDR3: TGCGCCAGCAGCCGGGGGGCTAACTATGGCTACACCTTC. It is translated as CASSRGANYGYTF.

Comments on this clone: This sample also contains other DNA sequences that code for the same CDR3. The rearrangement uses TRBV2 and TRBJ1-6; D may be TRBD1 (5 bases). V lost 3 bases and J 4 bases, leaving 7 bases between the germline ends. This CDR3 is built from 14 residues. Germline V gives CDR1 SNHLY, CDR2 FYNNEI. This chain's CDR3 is CASSEGQYNSPLHF. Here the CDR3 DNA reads TGTGCCAGCAGTGAGGGGCAGTATAATTCACCCCTCCACTTT.

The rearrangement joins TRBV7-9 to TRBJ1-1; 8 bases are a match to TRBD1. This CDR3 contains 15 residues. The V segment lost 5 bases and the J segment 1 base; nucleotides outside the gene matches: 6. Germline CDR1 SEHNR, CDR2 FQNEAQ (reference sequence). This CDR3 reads CASSQIGQGNTEAFF. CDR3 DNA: TGTGCCAGCAGCCAAATTGGACAGGGGAACACTGAAGCTTTCTTT.

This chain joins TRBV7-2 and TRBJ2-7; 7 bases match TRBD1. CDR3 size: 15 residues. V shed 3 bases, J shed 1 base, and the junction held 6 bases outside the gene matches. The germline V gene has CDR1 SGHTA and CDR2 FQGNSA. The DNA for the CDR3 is TGTGCCAGCAGCTTTACGACAGGGATATCCTACGAGCAGTACTTC. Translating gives CASSFTTGISYEQYF.

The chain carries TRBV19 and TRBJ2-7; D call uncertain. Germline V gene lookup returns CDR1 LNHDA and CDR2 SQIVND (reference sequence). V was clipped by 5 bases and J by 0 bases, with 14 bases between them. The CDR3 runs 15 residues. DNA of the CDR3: TGTGCCAGTAGTTTTGGTGGTAGTTACTCCTACGAGCAGTACTTC. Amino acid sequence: CASSFGGSYSYEQYF.